This T cell receptor (beta chain) was profiled in a study of CD8 T cells in ankylosing spondylitis. TCRdb independently ran MiXCR on the 5' RACE reads; one entry per CDR3 protein. Here the sample spans fewer than 250,000 distinct CDR3 sequences, under 35% being singletons. This clonotype was detected only a few times. Antigen specificity is unknown. General study findings and limits: What seemed typical of ankylosing spondylitis blood was a TCR beta motif built from roughly eight highly homologous variants. As reported, disease-linked clones showed significant enrichment in matched ankylosing spondylitis synovial fluid.

This CDR3 is 16 amino acids long. Looked up from germline, CDR1 is MNHEY and CDR2 is SMNVEV (reference sequence). V lost 2 bases to trimming and J lost 5 bases; unmatched junction nucleotides: 8. The chain recombines TRBV27 with TRBJ2-1; 8 positions agree with TRBD2. The sample was blood, either unsorted or a sorted T cell fraction (not recorded which). The TCR was taken from a male donor with ankylosing spondylitis or in good health (not recorded which). The CDR3 coding sequence is TGTGCCAGCAGTTTAGACTCTCTCGGGGGGGACAATGAGCAGTTCTTC. This encodes CASSLDSLGGDNEQFF.